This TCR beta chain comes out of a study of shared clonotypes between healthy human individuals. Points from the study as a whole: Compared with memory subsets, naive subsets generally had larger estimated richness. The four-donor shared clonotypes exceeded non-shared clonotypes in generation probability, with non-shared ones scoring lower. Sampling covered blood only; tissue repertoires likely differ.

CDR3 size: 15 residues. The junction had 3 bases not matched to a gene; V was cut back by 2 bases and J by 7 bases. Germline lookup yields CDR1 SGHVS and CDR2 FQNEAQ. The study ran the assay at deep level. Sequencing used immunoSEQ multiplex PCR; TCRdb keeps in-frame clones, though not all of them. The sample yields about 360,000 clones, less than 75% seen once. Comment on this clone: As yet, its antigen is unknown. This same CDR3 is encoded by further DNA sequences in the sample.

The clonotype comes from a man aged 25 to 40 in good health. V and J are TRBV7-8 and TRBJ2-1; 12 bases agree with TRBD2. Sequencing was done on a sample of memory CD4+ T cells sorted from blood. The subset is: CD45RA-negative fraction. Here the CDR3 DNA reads TGTGCCAGCAGCTTAAGTCTAGCGGGAGGGAATGAGCAGTTCTTC. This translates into CASSLSLAGGNEQFF.